The present T cell receptor (beta chain) was sequenced within a study of molecular identifiers for immune sequencing clone quantification. Study-level findings and limits: Clonotypes surpassing 20 RNA copies contained over 98% of effector molecules, versus under 1% in naive cells.

Per germline, CDR1 KGHSH and CDR2 LQKENI. This CDR3 has 16 amino acids. Losses at the gene ends were 2 bases for V and 2 bases for J; bases not matched to a gene: 1. TCRdb ran MiXCR on the PCR reads and lists one entry per CDR3 protein. The sample lists hundreds of thousands of distinct CDR3 sequences, approximately 20% occurring once. This clonotype has a count of ten or more. Its antigen is currently unknown. This clonotype was obtained from a human donor in good health. Some libraries in this study had Jurkat cell RNA spiked in. The chain employs TRBV18 and TRBJ1-5, with 12 bases aligning to TRBD1. Sequencing was carried out using naive CD8+ T cells from blood, with Jurkat cell RNA spiked in. The subset denotes: FACS-sorted CD8+CD4-CCR7+CD45RA+ naive T cells. The CDR3, as DNA: TGTGCCAGCTCACCAGGGACAGGGGGCGGCAATCAGCCCCAGCATTTT. This encodes CASSPGTGGGNQPQHF.